These 21 T cell receptor beta chains share one sample of origin, sequenced in a study of cytomegalovirus exposure and HLA in healthy donors. Primers included in the PCR were 60 Vbeta and 13 Jbeta primers. TCRdb keeps only in-frame clones here, not all; method: immunoSEQ multiplex PCR. This repertoire shows about 120,000 clones, over 15% found once; its top ten account for approximately 2.9%. Material: PBMCs. The receptors come from a female donor in good health and CMV-seropositive.

The chain links TRBV30 to TRBJ1-5; the match to TRBD1 covers 9 bases. The length of the CDR3 is 17 residues. From germline, CDR1 is GTSNPN and CDR2 SVGIG (reference sequence). V trimming: 4 bases; J trimming: 4 bases; junction bases outside the gene matches: 14. The CDR3 region has the DNA TGTGCCTGGAAGCGAACAGGGGGCACTTTCTCGAATCAGCCCCAGCATTTT. Translating gives CAWKRTGGTFSNQPQHF.

The chain uses TRBV2 and TRBJ2-3; D is uncertain. Germline V gene lookup returns CDR1 SNHLY and CDR2 FYNNEI. The V end was cut by 4 bases, the J end by 6 bases, with 11 bases between. The length of the CDR3 is 13 residues. CDR3: CASSAYSEDTQYF. CDR3 in DNA: TGTGCCAGCAGTGCCTACTCTGAGGATACGCAGTATTTT.

The V and J genes are TRBV5-4 and TRBJ1-1; D is unclear. CDR3 size: 14 residues. CDR1 is SGHNT and CDR2 is YYREEE in the germline V gene (reference sequence). The germline V and J ends were trimmed by 6 bases and 1 base, with 13 bases remaining between them. DNA of the CDR3: TGTGCCAGCACCAAGTTGGAGCAGAACACTGAAGCTTTCTTT. Translated: CASTKLEQNTEAFF.

The rearrangement joins TRBV5-6 to TRBJ2-7; 9 nucleotides agree with TRBD2. The CDR3 covers 15 residues. The V gene's germline CDR1 is SGHDT and CDR2 YYEEEE. V lost 3 bases to trimming and J lost 2 bases; unmatched junction nucleotides: 6. The CDR3 sequence is CASSSGTSIPYEQYF. For the CDR3, the DNA is TGTGCCAGCAGCTCAGGGACTAGCATCCCCTACGAGCAGTACTTC.

This clone was seen a few times. The V gene is TRBV10-2, the J gene TRBJ2-7; the D gene is possibly TRBD1 (5 bases). Trimming pared 2 bases from V and 3 bases from J, leaving 14 bases between. The germline CDR1 and CDR2 sequences are WSHSY and SAAADI. The CDR3 contains 15 residues. The DNA of the CDR3 is TGCGCCAGCAGTGAGGTCCACCAGGGTGACTACGAGCAGTACTTC. This codes for CASSEVHQGDYEQYF.

This clone was picked up a small number of times. This likely comes from a read error, as the CDR3 has no conserved phenylalanine or tryptophan at its end. This sequence joins TRBV29-1 and TRBJ2-3; tentative D call: TRBD2 (5 bases). Trimming removed 0 bases at V and 5 bases at J, with 9 bases between. CDR3 length: 13 amino acids. Germline loops: CDR1 SQVTM, CDR2 ANQGSEA. The CDR3 loop is CSVEDPGKDTQYV. The CDR3 DNA is TGCAGCGTTGAAGATCCCGGGAAAGATACGCAGTATGTT.

The chain carries TRBV5-4 and TRBJ2-7; 7 nucleotides align to TRBD2. With V trimmed by 0 bases and J by 5 bases, 2 bases remained unmatched. Germline loops: CDR1 SGHNT, CDR2 YYREEE (reference sequence). CDR3 size: 13 residues. CDR3 residues: CASSLAGRDEQYF. The CDR3 DNA reads TGTGCCAGCAGCTTGGCAGGGAGGGACGAGCAGTACTTC.

J is TRBJ2-1 and V is TRBV9; possible D gene TRBD1, 6 bases. Trimming cost V 0 bases and J 3 bases, with 10 bases left between them. This CDR3 contains 15 residues. Looked up from germline, CDR1 is SGDLS and CDR2 is YYNGEE. CDR3 amino acids: CASSVGRGGYNEQFF. CDR3 DNA sequence: TGTGCCAGCAGCGTAGGGAGAGGGGGCTACAATGAGCAGTTCTTC.

The rearrangement uses TRBV15 and TRBJ2-7, with D unclear. The V end lost 0 bases, the J end lost 3 bases, and 15 bases lay between the germline ends. The germline gives CDR1 LNHNV, CDR2 YYDKDF (reference sequence). This CDR3 has 16 amino acids. CDR3 DNA sequence: TGTGCCACCAGCAGAGATTTGGCCAGCGTAATCTACGAGCAGTACTTC. Translating it yields CATSRDLASVIYEQYF.

This clone showed up just a few times. V gene TRBV4-1 combines with J gene TRBJ2-7; possible D gene TRBD2, 5 bases. The V and J ends lost 0 bases and 3 bases respectively, with 12 bases between them. The CDR3 totals 15 residues. Germline loops: CDR1 MGHRA, CDR2 YSYEKL. The CDR3, as DNA: TGCGCCAGCAGCCAAGATGCGGAACTAGGCTACGAGCAGTACTTC. Translated: CASSQDAELGYEQYF.

This rearrangement joins TRBV29-1 to TRBJ1-5; 7 bases map to TRBD1. J lost 6 bases, V lost 6 bases, and 8 bases had no gene match. This CDR3 is built from 13 residues. CDR1 and CDR2 from the germline V gene are SQVTM and ANQGSEA. The CDR3: CSVLGGGGQPQHF. For the CDR3, the DNA is TGCAGCGTCCTAGGAGGGGGCGGTCAGCCCCAGCATTTT. Filled out from reference TRBV29-1 and TRBJ1-5, the complete variable domain reads SAVISQKPSRDICQRGTSLTIQCQVDSQVTMMFWYRQQPGQSLTLIATANQGSEATYESGFVIDKFPISRPNLTFSTLTVSNMSPEDSSIYLCSVLGGGGQPQHFGDGTRLSIL.

V and J are TRBV7-3 and TRBJ2-5; D is possibly TRBD1 (6 bases). There are 15 residues in the CDR3. The germline V and J ends were trimmed by 4 bases and 1 base, with 13 bases remaining between them. Germline loops: CDR1 SGHTA, CDR2 FQGTGA. The CDR3 bases are TGTGCCAGCAGCTCAACAGGGAGACCCCAAGAGACCCAGTACTTC. Protein: CASSSTGRPQETQYF. Combining the CDR3 with reference TRBV7-3 and TRBJ2-5 gives the whole variable domain GAGVSQTPSNKVTEKGKYVELRCDPISGHTALYWYRQSLGQGPEFLIYFQGTGAADDSGLPNDRFFAVRPEGSVSTLKIQRTERGDSAVYLCASSSTGRPQETQYFGPGTRLLVL.

The chain uses TRBV10-3 and TRBJ2-3, with D perhaps matching TRBD2 (5 bases). Deletions cut 2 bases from V and 2 bases from J, with 8 bases between. The CDR3 runs to 14 residues. The germline CDR1 and CDR2 sequences are ENHRY and SYGVKD. CDR3 nucleotides: TGTGCCATCAGTGAGCGGGGTGACACAGATACGCAGTATTTT. Residues: CAISERGDTDTQYF.

This clone occurred many times. The chain is built from TRBV2 and TRBJ2-7; D possibly corresponds to TRBD1 (6 bases). The germline V and J ends were trimmed by 4 bases and 2 bases, with 12 bases remaining between them. The germline V gene has CDR1 SNHLY and CDR2 FYNNEI. The CDR3 runs to 14 residues. In DNA form, the CDR3 reads TGTGCCAGCAGTGTTGCCAGGGGCCCCTACGAGCAGTACTTC. As protein: CASSVARGPYEQYF.

This chain links TRBV4-3 with TRBJ2-7; D remains ambiguous. V dropped 4 bases and J dropped 2 bases, with 12 bases sitting between them. Germline CDR1 is LGHNA and CDR2 is YSLEER. CDR3 length: 14 amino acids. As DNA, the CDR3 is TGCGCCAGCAGCCCCTCCAACGGTCCCTACGAGCAGTACTTC. It translates to CASSPSNGPYEQYF.

The chain uses TRBV10-3 and TRBJ1-6; D is undetermined. Germline CDR1 ENHRY, CDR2 SYGVKD. Trimming stripped 4 bases from V and 10 bases from J, with 8 bases between. This CDR3 contains 12 residues. The CDR3 DNA is TGTGCCATCAGTGGCGGGAACTCACCCCTCCACTTT. Its protein is CAISGGNSPLHF.

V usage is TRBV4-1 and J usage is TRBJ2-3, with D possibly matching TRBD2 (6 bases). CDR1 is MGHRA and CDR2 is YSYEKL in the germline V gene. Trimming cost V 8 bases and J 2 bases, with 11 bases left between them. The CDR3 sequence is 13 residues long. As DNA, the CDR3 is TGCGCCAGCCTTGGACTAAACACAGATACGCAGTATTTT. It is translated as CASLGLNTDTQYF.

In its sample, this clone was seen a few times. The rearrangement joins TRBV4-3 to TRBJ2-3; D gene ambiguous. Per germline, CDR1 LGHNA and CDR2 YSLEER. The ends were cut back, 0 bases at V and 4 bases at J, with 14 bases in the middle. The CDR3 has 16 amino acids. The CDR3 DNA reads TGCGCCAGCAGCCAAGATTCGAATAACCGGGCAGATACGCAGTATTTT. It codes for CASSQDSNNRADTQYF.

The chain employs TRBV6-6 and TRBJ2-2; D is uncertain. Germline V gene lookup returns CDR1 MNHNY and CDR2 SVGAGI (reference sequence). V shed 10 bases and J shed 2 bases, with 11 bases lying between them. The CDR3 consists of 13 residues. CDR3 in amino acids: CATRNSNTGELFF. In DNA form, the CDR3 reads TGTGCCACCAGGAACAGTAACACCGGGGAGCTGTTTTTT.

CDR3 protein: CSVAGGRDQPQHF. The CDR3, as DNA: TGCAGCGTCGCCGGGGGGCGGGATCAGCCCCAGCATTTT. V and J are TRBV29-1 and TRBJ1-5, with D tentatively TRBD1 (6 bases). Trimming took 6 bases from V and 5 from J, leaving 14 bases between them. The CDR3 is made up of 13 amino acids. The V gene's germline CDR1 is SQVTM and CDR2 ANQGSEA.

The chain uses TRBV6-6 and TRBJ1-4; 8 nucleotides line up with TRBD1. Germline CDR1 reads MNHNY; CDR2 reads SVGAGI (reference sequence). The CDR3 loop spans 13 amino acids. V was clipped by 6 bases and J by 7 bases; unmatched bases: 4. The chain's CDR3 is CASRQGASEKLFF. CDR3 nucleotide sequence: TGTGCCAGCAGGCAGGGGGCGAGTGAAAAACTGTTTTTT.